This T cell receptor beta chain was sequenced in a study of cytomegalovirus exposure and HLA in healthy donors. Regarding the study as a whole: An assumption of roughly uniform sequencing depth across donors underlay the presence/absence analyses.

PCR primers comprised 60 Vbeta and 13 Jbeta primers. Some clones are missing from TCRdb's copy, which holds only in-frame ones; the method was immunoSEQ multiplex PCR. The repertoire holds under 200,000 clones, 77% seen once, with less than 9% in the top ten. This CDR3 region has 17 residues. With V trimmed by 2 bases and J by 4 bases, 6 bases remained unmatched. Per the germline V gene, CDR1 is MNHNS and CDR2 is SASEGT. On this clone itself: Its antigen is as yet unknown.

The chain joins TRBV6-1 to TRBJ2-2, with 11 bases aligning to TRBD2. The source is a male donor in good health and CMV-seropositive. The sequenced sample was PBMCs. CDR3 coding DNA: TGTGCCAGCAGTGAACTTAGCGGGGGGGTGATCACCGGGGAGCTGTTTTTT. This encodes CASSELSGGVITGELFF.